This TCR beta chain originates from a study of T cell responses to AZD1222 COVID-19 vaccine. Study-level findings and limits: Just a handful of people given AZD1222 tested seropositive at baseline.

The protocol was immunoSEQ multiplex PCR, while the TCRdb copy is restricted to in-frame clones and leaves out a portion. The repertoire has roughly 150,000 clones, around 94% of them found once; the top ten carry approximately 4.8%. As to this clone: Its antigen is undetermined.

V was pared by 7 bases and J by 6 bases, with 19 bases of the junction left unmatched. In germline, CDR1 is SQVTM, CDR2 ANQGSEA. CDR3 length: 16 residues. Analysis merged second doses at about 4 or about 12 weeks. This sequence was found in an adult who received the AZD1222 COVID-19 vaccine. The chain recombines TRBV29-1 with TRBJ1-1, with 8 nucleotides matching TRBD1. The source material was peripheral blood, sampled 28 days after the second AZD1222 dose. CDR3 sequence reads: CSADPRPQGVGAEAFF. DNA for the CDR3: TGCAGCGCTGATCCCCGGCCACAGGGGGTTGGGGCTGAAGCTTTCTTT.